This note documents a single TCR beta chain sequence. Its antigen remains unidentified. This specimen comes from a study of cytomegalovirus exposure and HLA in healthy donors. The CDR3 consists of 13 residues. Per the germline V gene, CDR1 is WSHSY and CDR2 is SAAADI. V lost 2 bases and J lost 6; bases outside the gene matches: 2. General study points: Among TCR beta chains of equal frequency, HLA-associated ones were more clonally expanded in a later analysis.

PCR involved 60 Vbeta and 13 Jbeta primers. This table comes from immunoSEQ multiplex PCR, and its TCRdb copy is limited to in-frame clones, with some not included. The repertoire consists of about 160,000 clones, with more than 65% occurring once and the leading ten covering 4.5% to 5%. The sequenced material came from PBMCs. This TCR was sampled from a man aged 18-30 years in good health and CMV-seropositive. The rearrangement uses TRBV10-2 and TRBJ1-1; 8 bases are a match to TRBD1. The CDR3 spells CASSEQGAAEAFF. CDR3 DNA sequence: TGCGCCAGCAGTGAGCAGGGGGCAGCTGAAGCTTTCTTT.